One sample yielded the 23 T cell receptor beta chains listed below, sequenced in a study of CD8+CD57+ T cells in acquired aplastic anemia. Flow cytometry had shown expanded CD8+CD57+ cells in the patients chosen for sequencing. TCR beta VDJ and CDR3 profiling used genomic DNA as template. From the reads, TCRdb called clonotypes with MiXCR, one entry per CDR3 protein. This repertoire shows about 200,000 distinct CDR3 sequences, about half found once; its top ten account for 20%. Sequencing was performed on sorted CD4+, CD8+, or CD8+CD57+ T cells (not recorded which) from PBMCs. All receptors come from a human donor with aplastic anemia.

The chain joins TRBV20-1 to TRBJ2-5; tentative D call: TRBD2 (7 bases). CDR1 and CDR2 from the germline V gene are DFQATT and SNEGSKA (reference sequence). CDR3 length equals 14 residues. Trimming removed 6 bases from V and 3 bases from J, with 17 bases in between. The CDR3 DNA sequence: TGCAGTGCCCACGGGGGCAGCGGGGAAGAGACCCAGTACTTC. Its translation is CSAHGGSGEETQYF.

Ten or more counts support this clonotype. This chain links TRBV24-1 with TRBJ2-2; D gene ambiguous. Germline V CDR1 and CDR2: KGHDR, SFDVKD. The CDR3 is 13 residues long. V was pared by 7 bases and J by 6 bases, with 11 bases between. In DNA, the CDR3 is TGTGCCACCAGCGCCCAGTTAGCCGGGGAGCTGTTTTTT. Its protein product is CATSAQLAGELFF.

This clonotype was recorded many times. The chain joins TRBV19 to TRBJ1-1, with D tentatively TRBD1 (5 bases). Trimming shortened V by 5 bases and J by 0 bases, and 13 bases separated the two germline ends. This CDR3 region has 15 residues. Looked up from germline, CDR1 is LNHDA and CDR2 is SQIVND (reference sequence). The CDR3 sequence: CASSGDRGLNTEAFF. CDR3 nucleotide sequence: TGTGCCAGTAGTGGGGATAGGGGCCTGAACACTGAAGCTTTCTTT.

This clonotype was seen repeatedly, ten times or more. V is TRBV12-3 or TRBV12-4 and J is TRBJ1-6; no clear D gene. V was pared by 6 bases and J by 7 bases, with 10 bases between. The CDR3 loop spans 13 amino acids. The CDR3 DNA follows: TGTGCCAGCAGCCCCAACGGCAATTCACCCCTCCACTTT. Translated: CASSPNGNSPLHF.

This clonotype was counted many times. The V gene is TRBV9, the J gene TRBJ2-7; D is possibly TRBD2 (5 bases). The CDR3 loop spans 15 amino acids. The V and J ends lost 0 bases and 0 bases respectively, with 10 bases between them. Germline V lookup: CDR1 SGDLS, CDR2 YYNGEE. CDR3 amino acids: CASSVDGVSSYEQYF. CDR3 nucleotides: TGTGCCAGCAGCGTAGACGGGGTTAGCTCCTACGAGCAGTACTTC.

The chain employs TRBV5-1 and TRBJ2-7; TRBD1 matches at 10 bases. V lost 4 bases to trimming and J lost 6 bases; unmatched junction nucleotides: 10. Germline V gene data show CDR1 as SGHRS and CDR2 as YFSETQ. The CDR3 consists of 15 residues. CDR3 amino acids: CASSLVGQGESEQYF. CDR3 sequence (DNA): TGCGCCAGCAGCCTGGTAGGACAGGGGGAGTCCGAGCAGTACTTC.

In its sample, this clonotype was seen many times. This rearrangement joins TRBV20-1 to TRBJ1-2; D gene uncertain. The germline V gene has CDR1 DFQATT and CDR2 SNEGSKA (reference sequence). This CDR3 comprises 13 residues. The V end was cut by 1 base, the J end by 8 bases, with 14 bases between. CDR3 in DNA: TGCAGTGCTAGAGTTAGTGGGTTCGGGGGCTACACCTTC. This gives the protein CSARVSGFGGYTF.

This clonotype was seen ten or more times. This chain joins TRBV2 and TRBJ1-4; the D is unclear. The germline V gene encodes CDR1 SNHLY and CDR2 FYNNEI. Trimming took off 3 bases at V and 12 bases at J, with 26 bases between the two ends. The CDR3 is made up of 17 amino acids. CDR3 residues: CASSDGRSWKKRLELFF. The DNA for the CDR3 is TGTGCCAGCAGTGACGGCCGGAGCTGGAAGAAAAGGTTGGAACTGTTTTTT.

The CDR3 nucleotides read TGCAGTGCTCTTGGGGGGGGGGGGGTGGTGAACACTGAAGCTTTCTTT. Its translation: CSALGGGGVVNTEAFF. The genes are TRBV20-1 and TRBJ1-1; a weak D match, TRBD1 (5 bases). This CDR3 is built from 16 residues. CDR1 is DFQATT and CDR2 is SNEGSKA in the germline V gene (reference sequence). The V end was cut by 5 bases, the J end by 0 bases, with 19 bases between.

The CDR3 spells CASRDTGGDEQYF. CDR3 coding DNA: TGTGCCAGCAGGGACACAGGGGGGGACGAGCAGTACTTC. The chain links TRBV6-5 to TRBJ2-7, with D possibly TRBD1 on 8 matching bases. CDR1 MNHEY and CDR2 SVGAGI come from the germline V gene. The CDR3 runs 13 residues. V gave up 6 bases and J gave up 5 bases, with 14 bases separating them.

This clonotype has only one observation. The CDR3 does not close with the conserved phenylalanine or tryptophan, likely indicating a read error. V and J are TRBV19 and TRBJ1-1; 7 bases are a match to TRBD1. Trimming removed 6 bases from V and 4 bases from J; junction bases left unmatched: 5. CDR3 length equals 13 residues. Germline V gene lookup returns CDR1 LNHDA and CDR2 SQIVND (reference sequence). The CDR3 spells CASRKTGSTEAFL. In DNA form, the CDR3 reads TGTGCCAGTAGGAAGACAGGGTCCACTGAAGCTTTCCTT.

As regards this clonotype: A single base separates this from a much larger clone, so it may be a read error. V gene TRBV20-1 combines with J gene TRBJ1-5, with a weak D call TRBD1 (5 bases). Trimming left V 0 bases short and J 10 bases short, with 19 bases between. The germline CDR1 and CDR2 sequences are DFQATT and SNEGSKA (reference sequence). The length of the CDR3 is 15 residues. The CDR3 sequence: CSARDPDKVYSPQHF. In DNA form, the CDR3 reads TGCAGTGCTAGAGATCCGGACAAGGTGTATAGTCCCCAGCATTTT.

This clonotype was seen many times. This chain's CDR3 is CASSESGGTEAFF. The CDR3 nucleotides are TGTGCCAGCAGTGAATCAGGGGGCACTGAAGCTTTCTTT. The chain has TRBV2 and TRBJ1-1; 7 nucleotides align to TRBD1. Unmatched junction bases numbered 1, after V lost 2 bases and J lost 4 bases. CDR1 and CDR2 from the germline V gene are SNHLY and FYNNEI. The CDR3 covers 13 residues. Combining the CDR3 with reference TRBV2 and TRBJ1-1 gives the whole variable domain EPEVTQTPSHQVTQMGQEVILRCVPISNHLYFYWYRQILGQKVEFLVSFYNNEISEKSEIFDDQFSVERPDGSNFTLKIRSTKLEDSAMYFCASSESGGTEAFFGQGTRLTVV.

This clonotype occurred once. The V and J genes are TRBV14 and TRBJ1-6; no firm D call. The CDR3 spans 13 residues. V lost 2 bases to trimming and J lost 7 bases, with 6 bases between them. Germline CDR1 reads SGHDN; CDR2 reads FVKESK. CDR3 sequence reads: CASSQSPNSPLHF. The DNA of the CDR3 is TGTGCCAGCAGCCAATCTCCGAATTCACCCCTCCACTTT.

The chain carries TRBV29-1 and TRBJ2-6; 9 positions match TRBD1. Trimming took 1 base from V and 0 from J; bases not matched to a gene: 19. This CDR3 contains 22 residues. The germline V gene has CDR1 SQVTM and CDR2 ANQGSEA. Written as DNA, the CDR3 is TGCAGCGTTGAAGGAGCAGGACAGGGGTCATCCCAGTCGATCTCTGGGGCCAACGTCCTGACTTTC. It yields the protein CSVEGAGQGSSQSISGANVLTF.

V and J are TRBV2 and TRBJ2-3; either TRBD1 or TRBD2 may fit D (5 bases each). The CDR3 contains 14 residues. The germline CDR1 and CDR2 sequences are SNHLY and FYNNEI. Trimming stripped 8 bases from V and 0 bases from J, with 12 bases between. The DNA of the CDR3 is TGTGCCAGCGGGGGTAGCGTAAGCACAGATACGCAGTATTTT. This translates into CASGGSVSTDTQYF.

The chain has TRBV25-1 and TRBJ1-4; D not resolved. Trimming left V 8 bases short and J 16 bases short, with 20 bases between. The CDR3 is 12 amino acids. Germline loops: CDR1 MGHDK, CDR2 SYGVNS. The CDR3 here is CASSPQPPVSFF. The CDR3 DNA is TGTGCCAGCTCACCACAGCCGCCGGTGTCGTTTTTT. The full variable domain, in which reference TRBV25-1 and TRBJ1-4 provide the parts outside the CDR3, is EADIYQTPRYLVIGTGKKITLECSQTMGHDKMYWYQQDPGMELHLIHYSYGVNSTEKGDLSSESTVSRIRTEHFPLTLESARPSHTSQYLCASSPQPPVSFFGSGTQLSVL.

Comments on this clonotype: This could be a read error, since a much larger clone is one nucleotide away. The chain links TRBV3-1 to TRBJ2-5; D is undetermined. Germline-derived CDR1 and CDR2 are LGHDT and YNNKEL (reference sequence). This CDR3 is built from 12 residues. The CDR3, as DNA: TGTGTCAGCAGCCACGTAGGAGAGACCCAGTACTTC. Protein product: CVSSHVGETQYF.

This clonotype was found many times. J is TRBJ2-2 and V is TRBV24-1, with TRBD2 matching over 8 bases. J gave up 1 base and V 3 bases, and 3 bases lay outside the gene matches. Germline values: CDR1 KGHDR, CDR2 SFDVKD. This CDR3 has 16 amino acids. CDR3 coding DNA: TGTGCCACCAGTGATGGCGGGGGGCTGAACACCGGGGAGCTGTTTTTT. It codes for CATSDGGGLNTGELFF.

This clonotype was seen a few times. The chain combines TRBV19 with TRBJ2-7, with 7 bases fitting TRBD2. CDR1 LNHDA and CDR2 SQIVND come from the germline V gene (reference sequence). Germline trimming cut 5 bases from V and 4 bases from J; bases unmatched to any gene: 5. The CDR3 is made up of 13 amino acids. CDR3 loop: CASSSGGGYEQYF. The CDR3 DNA is TGTGCCAGTAGTTCCGGCGGGGGTTACGAGCAGTACTTC.

This clonotype was seen a few times. This chain links TRBV6-1 with TRBJ2-1, with TRBD2 identical over 13 bases. CDR1 and CDR2 (germline): MNHNS, SASEGT. This CDR3 has 15 amino acids. J gave up 6 bases and V 6 bases, and 5 bases lay outside the gene matches. The CDR3 DNA reads as TGTGCCAGCAGGGGGGGACTAGCGGGGTTCAATGAGCAGTTCTTC. It translates to CASRGGLAGFNEQFF.

This clonotype was found a few times. The chain has TRBV28 and TRBJ2-7; 8 positions match TRBD2. The CDR3 is made up of 14 amino acids. Germline V gene lookup returns CDR1 MDHEN and CDR2 SYDVKM. V shed 5 bases and J 2 bases; nucleotides not matched to a gene: 5. The CDR3 region has the DNA TGTGCCAGCAGTATAGCGGGGATCCCCTACGAGCAGTACTTC. The encoded protein is CASSIAGIPYEQYF.

The sample holds a few counts of this clonotype. V gene TRBV18 combines with J gene TRBJ1-1; D gene ambiguous. Per germline, CDR1 KGHSH and CDR2 LQKENI. Trimming shortened V by 3 bases and J by 1 base, and 12 bases separated the two germline ends. This CDR3 has 15 amino acids. This chain's CDR3 is CASSPERVRNTEAFF. CDR3 nucleotides: TGTGCCAGCTCACCTGAGAGGGTAAGGAACACTGAAGCTTTCTTT.